These 18 T cell receptor beta chains originate from one sample sequenced in a study of Graves' ophthalmopathy and Graves' hyperthyroidism. RNA transcripts yielded amplified TCR beta CDR3 regions. First-round RT-PCR relied on HTBI primers, and a second-round multiplex PCR came next. TCRdb passed the multiplex PCR reads through MiXCR, listing each CDR3 protein once. The sample lists 740,000 or so distinct CDR3 sequences; 40% were seen once. Material for sequencing was peripheral blood. These receptor sequences come from an adult man with Graves' ophthalmopathy.

In the case of this clonotype: One junction end disagrees with the germline gene, perhaps due to a read error. The chain has TRBV24-1 and TRBJ2-7, with 8 bases matching TRBD2. This CDR3 contains 14 residues. CDR1 and CDR2 (germline): KGHDR, SFDVKD. CDR3 sequence reads: CASSFSGSINEQYF. For the CDR3, the DNA is TGTGCCAGCAGTTTCAGCGGGAGTATCAACGAGCAGTACTTC.

This clonotype was observed at least ten times. This CDR3 reads CASSALGGANVLTF. In DNA, the CDR3 is TGTGCCAGCAGCGCGTTAGGGGGGGCCAACGTCCTGACTTTC. The chain joins TRBV9 to TRBJ2-6; D call uncertain. This CDR3 is built from 14 residues. Germline lookup yields CDR1 SGDLS and CDR2 YYNGEE. The V end lost 3 bases, the J end lost 4 bases, and 8 bases lay between the germline ends.

This clonotype was recorded once. This chain connects TRBV29-1 to TRBJ1-2; D is perhaps TRBD1 (5 bases). Germline CDR1 and CDR2: SQVTM and ANQGSEA. The V gene lost 8 bases and the J gene lost 1 base, with 17 bases spanning the gap. CDR3 length: 14 residues. In nucleotides, the CDR3 is TGCAGCAGTTCATCTCGACAGATTAACTATGGCTACACCTTC. This sequence encodes CSSSSRQINYGYTF.

There are many counts of this clonotype. V and J are TRBV7-8 and TRBJ2-6; D uncertain. The length of the CDR3 is 15 residues. CDR1 is SGHVS and CDR2 is FQNEAQ in the germline V gene. V dropped 5 bases and J dropped 2 bases, with 10 bases sitting between them. CDR3 nucleotide sequence: TGTGCCAGCAGCCCCAGATTGGCTGGGGCCAACGTCCTGACTTTC. Amino acid sequence: CASSPRLAGANVLTF.

In its sample, this clonotype was seen a few times. As DNA, the CDR3 is TGTGCCAGCAGCCCAGACAGCCTATCCTACGAGCAGTACTTC. This gives the protein CASSPDSLSYEQYF. The chain combines TRBV2 with TRBJ2-7; D perhaps matches TRBD1 (5 bases). Trimming took 6 bases from V and 1 from J, leaving 13 bases between them. CDR3 size: 14 residues. CDR1 and CDR2 (germline): SNHLY, FYNNEI.

This clonotype was detected a few times. The chain combines TRBV12-3 or TRBV12-4 with TRBJ1-2; 7 nucleotides agree with TRBD1. The CDR3 covers 13 residues. V lost 6 bases and J lost 5; bases outside the gene matches: 6. CDR3 sequence reads: CASSQDREYGYTF. In nucleotides, the CDR3 is TGTGCCAGCAGCCAAGACAGGGAATATGGCTACACCTTC.

To note about this clonotype: At one boundary the junction diverges from the germline segment, which might be a read error. This chain connects TRBV7-2 to TRBJ2-7; D tentatively fits TRBD1 or TRBD2 (5 bases each). The germline gives CDR1 SGHTA, CDR2 FQGNSA. The CDR3 has 14 amino acids. The CDR3 bases are TGTGCCAGCAGCTTAGACGGGACGAGAAACGAGCGGTACTTC. Translated, it gives CASSLDGTRNERYF.

The sample holds a few counts of this clonotype. The chain couples TRBV24-1 to TRBJ1-5; TRBD1 agrees at 8 bases. In germline, CDR1 is KGHDR, CDR2 SFDVKD. The CDR3 totals 14 residues. The trim removed 11 bases at V and 2 bases at J, leaving 7 bases unmatched. In nucleotides, the CDR3 is TGTGCCAGCTCACAGACAGGGGGCAATCAGCCCCAGCATTTT. This translates into CASSQTGGNQPQHF.

V and J are TRBV25-1 and TRBJ2-5, with TRBD1 matching 8 bases. Trimming cost V 8 bases and J 1 base; bases outside gene matches: 6. Germline CDR1 and CDR2: MGHDK and SYGVNS. CDR3 length: 14 amino acids. The DNA of the CDR3 is TGTGCCAGCTCCGCGGACAGGGTCCAAGAGACCCAGTACTTC. This gives the protein CASSADRVQETQYF. Full variable domain (remainder filled in from reference TRBV25-1 and TRBJ2-5): EADIYQTPRYLVIGTGKKITLECSQTMGHDKMYWYQQDPGMELHLIHYSYGVNSTEKGDLSSESTVSRIRTEHFPLTLESARPSHTSQYLCASSADRVQETQYFGPGTRLLVL.

The chain uses TRBV11-1 and TRBJ2-2; D unresolved. This CDR3 region has 15 residues. Germline CDR1 SGHAT, CDR2 FQDESV (reference sequence). Deletions cut 3 bases from V and 1 base from J, with 9 bases between. DNA of the CDR3: TGTGCCAGCAGCTTTCGGCCAGGGAACACCGGGGAGCTGTTTTTT. Its translation: CASSFRPGNTGELFF.

In the case of this clonotype: The final CDR3 position lacks the conserved phenylalanine or tryptophan, pointing to a likely read error. The DNA is omitted, as the CDR3 cannot be located on it reliably, and the CDR3 follows TCRdb's listing. The J gene is TRBJ1-6, the V gene TRBV19. The V gene's germline CDR1 is LNHDA and CDR2 SQIVND (reference sequence). The CDR3 is 11 residues long, counting both termini. The CDR3 loop is CASSIVRQKHG.

This clonotype was observed many times. V gene TRBV29-1 combines with J gene TRBJ2-2; D possibly corresponds to TRBD1 (5 bases). This CDR3 is built from 12 residues. Trimming pared 3 bases from V and 5 bases from J, leaving 7 bases between. Germline CDR1 SQVTM, CDR2 ANQGSEA. The chain's CDR3 is CSVDPGTGELFF. Written as DNA, the CDR3 is TGCAGCGTTGACCCAGGGACCGGGGAGCTGTTTTTT.

The chain has TRBV25-1 and TRBJ2-5; the match to TRBD2 covers 7 bases. The CDR3 consists of 15 residues. J gave up 4 bases and V 8 bases, and 13 bases lay outside the gene matches. Germline V gene sequence: CDR1 MGHDK, CDR2 SYGVNS. The CDR3 DNA sequence: TGTGCCAGCGGGGGAGGGCAGGGCATATTAGAGACCCAGTACTTC. It encodes CASGGGQGILETQYF. Looking up the rest from reference TRBV25-1 and TRBJ2-5 gives the full variable domain: EADIYQTPRYLVIGTGKKITLECSQTMGHDKMYWYQQDPGMELHLIHYSYGVNSTEKGDLSSESTVSRIRTEHFPLTLESARPSHTSQYLCASGGGQGILETQYFGPGTRLLVL.

The rearrangement joins TRBV27 to TRBJ1-1; TRBD1 agrees at 9 bases. Germline V gene lookup returns CDR1 MNHEY and CDR2 SMNVEV (reference sequence). The CDR3 spans 15 residues. Trimming removed 5 bases from V and 6 bases from J; junction bases left unmatched: 10. The CDR3 sequence is CASSPRTGVGAEAFF. The CDR3 DNA reads TGTGCCAGCAGTCCGCGGACAGGGGTTGGCGCTGAAGCTTTCTTT.

This clonotype was recorded at least ten times. This sequence joins TRBV20-1 and TRBJ1-2; TRBD1 matches at 8 bases. The length of the CDR3 is 12 residues. In germline, CDR1 is DFQATT, CDR2 SNEGSKA (reference sequence). After removal of 4 bases from V and 3 bases from J, the junction contained 1 base not matched to a gene. The DNA for the CDR3 is TGCAGTGCTACGGGACAGGACTATGGCTACACCTTC. It translates to CSATGQDYGYTF.

V gene TRBV5-4 combines with J gene TRBJ2-7; 11 nucleotides line up with TRBD1. The CDR3 covers 15 residues. Germline V gene data show CDR1 as SGHNT and CDR2 as YYREEE (reference sequence). Trimming cost V 4 bases and J 3 bases; bases outside gene matches: 6. The CDR3 DNA follows: TGTGCCAGCAGCCCGGGACAGGGGGATGACTACGAGCAGTACTTC. Amino acids: CASSPGQGDDYEQYF.

This clonotype was detected ten times or more. The V call is TRBV7-2, the J call TRBJ1-4, with D unresolved. Trimming took off 5 bases at V and 8 bases at J, with 15 bases between the two ends. This CDR3 has 14 amino acids. Germline CDR1 is SGHTA and CDR2 is FQGNSA. The CDR3 region has the DNA TGTGCCAGCAGCCTCGGACTTCTCGGGGAAAAACTGTTTTTT. It codes for CASSLGLLGEKLFF.

The rearrangement links TRBV9 to TRBJ2-2, with a tentative D call TRBD2 (6 bases). The CDR3 totals 15 residues. Trimming left V 2 bases short and J 7 bases short, with 15 bases between. The germline CDR1 and CDR2 sequences are SGDLS and YYNGEE. The CDR3 DNA is TGTGCCAGCAGCGTGCCCGGGGGAGTGAGCGGGGAGCTGTTTTTT. It is translated as CASSVPGGVSGELFF.